The sequence of this T cell receptor (beta chain) was determined in a study of vaccination and CD4 T cells after COVID-19 (dated by TCRdb to between 2021 and 2024). Turning to the overall study: Every convalescent patient had a positive nasal swab PCR test for SARS-CoV-2, with mild disease in several patients and severe disease in one. As controls, cultures received a CEFX viral epitope pool (the positive control), an HIV-1 Nef peptide pool (the negative control), or no peptide at all. Post-vaccine blood samples were collected a median of approximately 72 days after the second vaccine dose, ranging from 14 to 241 days. Six males and four females were included in the convalescent cohort, with two Hispanic individuals, seven Caucasians, two Asians and one multiracial person represented. Two doses of either the Pfizer-BioNTech BNT162b2 vaccine (n=8) or the Moderna mRNA-1273 vaccine (n=2) were administered to participants. In over 8 COVID-19 convalescent patients and 4 infection-naive healthy vaccine recipients, the spike-specific CD4+ TCR repertoire before mRNA vaccination was compared with the repertoire after mRNA vaccination. Post-COVID blood samples from convalescent patients were collected a median of roughly 100 days after diagnosis, with a range of about 35 to 180 days. Overlapping spike peptide pools from SARS-CoV-2 and from the common cold coronaviruses HCoV-NL63, HCoV-OC43 and HCoV-229E were used as culture stimuli. General conclusions and limits of the study: Among convalescent patients, a median 86.3% of the SARS-CoV-2-reactive clones seen after vaccination appeared only after vaccination, which suggests priming specific to the vaccine. Nearly all vaccine-specific clones in convalescent patients (304 of 307) were mono-reactive for SARS-CoV-2 spike rather than cross-reactive with common cold coronaviruses. The study included relatively few convalescent patients and did not analyze early timepoints after natural infection. The median count of SARS-CoV-2-reactive clonotypes went up from 20 to 25 after infection to roughly 38 after vaccination, although the change was not significant.

The sample's treatment or condition label is to be understood as: roughly 10-day PBMC culture with coronavirus spike peptide pools or control peptides (ViraFEST assay). The ViraFEST assay was used in the study, in which antigen-specific T cells were expanded with peptide pools and expanded clonotypes were subsequently identified by TCR sequencing. The convalescent patients' positive SARS-CoV-2 PCR tests fell between March and December 2020, which was before the Alpha, Beta and Delta variants emerged in the United States. Over 1.5 million PBMCs per well were cultured in IMDM with roughly 4.8% human AB serum and 8.5 to 10 IU/ml IL-2, plus 10 ug/ml peptide pools. Half of the culture medium was replaced with fresh IL-2-containing medium on days 3 and 7. Once the cells had been in culture for about 10 days, the EasySep CD4+ T cell isolation kit was used to isolate CD4+ T cells by negative selection. Ficoll-Paque Plus gradient centrifugation was used to isolate PBMCs from whole blood, and the isolated PBMCs were then either used fresh or cryopreserved at -140C. Culture conditions were generally each tested in triplicate wells.

This clonotype was detected a few times. Its antigen is still unknown. Base qualities were left out, and no much larger clone turns up one base away. The CDR3, cysteine through phenylalanine, is 15 amino acids long. This entry keeps only the CDR3 DNA: 45 bases, framed from base 1. Reading the germline V gene gives CDR1 ENHRY and CDR2 SYGVKD. The junction shows trimming of 6 bases on V and 0 bases on J, plus 12 bases between the germline ends. Library method: PCR. DNA from cultured CD4+ T cells was subjected to TCR sequencing with the Oncomine TCR Beta short-read assay at the Johns Hopkins FTIC core. The QIAamp micro DNA kit was used to extract genomic DNA from the cultured CD4+ T cells. Oncomine TCR Beta libraries from cultured CD4+ T cells were pooled using unique dual indexes and sequenced on an Illumina iSeq 100. Turning to the authors' computational methods: Non-productive sequences were removed, and CDR3s not starting with C, not ending with F or W, or shorter than 7 amino acids were discarded. The MANAFEST web application was used to identify antigen-specific clonotypes by comparing peptide-stimulated wells against reference wells and other culture wells. For a clone to be called positive, the clone needed an FDR below 0.05, an odds ratio above 5, and a productive frequency above 0.1% in at least two of three replicate wells. Cross-reactive clonotypes were defined as significantly expanded in both SARS-CoV-2 spike wells and at least one common cold coronavirus spike condition. Levenshtein distances (stringdist) and unrooted phylogenetic trees (ape) in R version 3.6.1 were used to assess CDR3 homology. The public sequencing data were trimmed at Q25 with fastp and processed into clonotypes with MiXCR by TCRdb, which kept only in-frame beta chains. Each entry is one CDR3 protein sequence, shown with its most common DNA and genes. In this record, the V and J calls reflect TCRdb's handling and not the investigators' own analysis. The table for this sample lists 15,000 or so distinct CDR3 sequences; about 53% of them were counted only once. Around 10% of the sample comes from the top ten.

The rearranged segments are TRBV10-3 and TRBJ1-5, with no reliable assignment of the D segment. The receptor's source is a human donor who had recovered from COVID-19. The sequences come from CD4+ T cells from blood, cultured in vitro, collected before SARS-CoV-2 vaccination. This receptor has the CDR3 CAISDESYSNQPQHF. The DNA sequence is TGTGCCATCAGCGACGAGTCTTATAGCAATCAGCCCCAGCATTTT.